The 19 T cell receptor beta chains below all came from one sample that was sequenced in a study of cytomegalovirus exposure and HLA in healthy donors. The primer mix had 60 Vbeta and 13 Jbeta primers. The data were produced by immunoSEQ multiplex PCR, yet TCRdb's version contains in-frame clones alone and is incomplete. This table has under 150,000 clones, 67% appearing once. Sequenced sample: PBMCs. Receptor source: a man between 18 and 35 years old in good health and CMV-seropositive.

The chain joins TRBV18 to TRBJ1-1; D might be TRBD1 (5 bases). The CDR3 spans 17 residues. The germline gives CDR1 KGHSH, CDR2 LQKENI. V was clipped by 1 base and J by 3 bases, with 18 bases between them. CDR3 residues: CASSPRREGPGDTEAFF. CDR3 sequence (DNA): TGTGCCAGCTCACCACGCCGGGAGGGGCCGGGAGACACTGAAGCTTTCTTT.

This clone was seen once. CDR3 nucleotide sequence: TGCGCCAGCACTAGAGGGACTAGCGGGCGAAGCACAGATACGCAGTATTTT. The encoded protein is CASTRGTSGRSTDTQYF. The gene calls are TRBV5-1 and TRBJ2-3, with TRBD2 matching over 12 bases. There are 17 residues in the CDR3. Germline V gives CDR1 SGHRS, CDR2 YFSETQ. J gave up 0 bases and V 6 bases, and 8 bases lay outside the gene matches. The variable domain in full, with the rest retrieved from reference TRBV5-1 and TRBJ2-3, is KAGVTQTPRYLIKTRGQQVTLSCSPISGHRSVSWYQQTPGQGLQFLFEYFSETQRNKGNFPGRFSGRQFSNSRSEMNVSTLELGDSALYLCASTRGTSGRSTDTQYFGPGTRLTVL.

The chain links TRBV15 to TRBJ2-3; D may be TRBD1 (6 bases). With 0 bases removed from V and 7 bases from J, the gap between germline ends came to 17 bases. The CDR3 has 16 residues. CDR1 and CDR2 from the germline V gene are LNHNV and YYDKDF (reference sequence). CDR3 sequence: CATSRDPKPGANTQYF. In nucleotides, the CDR3 is TGTGCCACCAGCAGAGACCCGAAGCCAGGGGCAAATACGCAGTATTTT.

V usage is TRBV7-9 and J usage is TRBJ2-2; 7 nucleotides match TRBD1. This CDR3 has 17 amino acids. Trimming at V came to 4 bases and at J to 2 bases, leaving 10 bases not matched to a gene. Germline CDR1 and CDR2: SEHNR and FQNEAQ (reference sequence). The CDR3 DNA reads as TGTGCCAGCAGCTCCGAGAGGGGACAGATAAACACCGGGGAGCTGTTTTTT. It is translated as CASSSERGQINTGELFF.

V is TRBV28 and J is TRBJ2-7, with D possibly matching TRBD2 (5 bases). The CDR3 extends over 15 amino acids. The V gene lost 5 bases and the J gene lost 4 bases, with 18 bases spanning the gap. Looked up from germline, CDR1 is MDHEN and CDR2 is SYDVKM. DNA for the CDR3: TGTGCCAGCAGTAGCAGGCAAACTGCGGGTTACGAGCAGTACTTC. Its translation: CASSSRQTAGYEQYF.

This clone was seen just once. The chain combines TRBV5-1 with TRBJ2-5; TRBD1 might be the D (6 bases). The end of the DNA fits TRBJ2-7 better, so the J call may be wrong. Germline assignment: CDR1 SGHRS and CDR2 YFSETQ. CDR3 size: 13 residues. The chain's CDR3 is CASSLQGRDEQYF. The CDR3 DNA is TGCGCCAGCAGCTTACAGGGAAGAGACGAGCAGTACTTC.

V gene TRBV15 combines with J gene TRBJ1-1, with 7 nucleotides matching TRBD1. The CDR3 has 17 amino acids. The trim removed 3 bases at V and 1 base at J, leaving 11 bases unmatched. The germline CDR1 and CDR2 sequences are LNHNV and YYDKDF (reference sequence). CDR3 bases: TGTGCCACCAGCAGGGGGGAAGGGGGCTCGGGGAACACTGAAGCTTTCTTT. Its protein product is CATSRGEGGSGNTEAFF. The entire variable domain, with the rest obtained from reference TRBV15 and TRBJ1-1, is as follows: DAMVIQNPRYQVTQFGKPVTLSCSQTLNHNVMYWYQQKSSQAPKLLFHYYDKDFNNEADTPDNFQSRRPNTSFCFLDIRSPGLGDTAMYLCATSRGEGGSGNTEAFFGQGTRLTVV.

The rearrangement uses TRBV11-3 and TRBJ1-3; D is uncertain. The CDR3 extends over 14 amino acids. V lost 3 bases and J lost 1, with 7 bases in between. Germline CDR1 reads SGHNT; CDR2 reads YENEEA. The CDR3 is CASSFRISGNTIYF. The CDR3 region has the DNA TGTGCCAGCAGCTTCAGAATTTCTGGAAACACCATATATTTT.

This clone was seen a single time. V is TRBV9 and J is TRBJ1-6; D gene unclear. This CDR3 has 13 amino acids. Trimming stripped 0 bases from V and 11 bases from J, with 9 bases between. The germline gives CDR1 SGDLS, CDR2 YYNGEE. This chain's CDR3 is CASSVDIGPPLHF. The CDR3 region has the DNA TGTGCCAGCAGCGTAGATATCGGTCCACCCCTCCACTTT. The whole variable domain, filled in from reference TRBV9 and TRBJ1-6, reads DSGVTQTPKHLITATGQRVTLRCSPRSGDLSVYWYQQSLDQGLQFLIQYYNGEERAKGNILERFSAQQFPDLHSELNLSSLELGDSALYFCASSVDIGPPLHFGNGTRLTVT.

The chain links TRBV5-1 to TRBJ2-7, with 11 positions matching TRBD2. The germline V gene has CDR1 SGHRS and CDR2 YFSETQ. The J segment lost 4 bases and the V segment lost 5 bases, leaving 5 bases of the junction unmatched. The CDR3 sequence is 14 residues long. The DNA of the CDR3 is TGCGCCAGCAGTTTAGCGGGGGGGCCTTACGAGCAGTACGTC. It is translated as CASSLAGGPYEQYV.

This CDR3 is CASVFSGGIQETQYF. DNA for the CDR3: TGTGCCAGCGTCTTTAGCGGGGGGATCCAAGAGACCCAGTACTTC. The V and J genes are TRBV2 and TRBJ2-5; 10 nucleotides align to TRBD2. From germline, CDR1 is SNHLY and CDR2 FYNNEI. This CDR3 comprises 15 residues. The V and J ends lost 8 bases and 1 base, in that order; junction bases with no gene match: 7.

CDR3: CASSPQGTNYGYTF. CDR3 DNA sequence: TGCGCCAGCAGCCCTCAGGGAACTAACTATGGCTACACCTTC. The gene calls are TRBV4-1 and TRBJ1-2; D possibly corresponds to TRBD1 (5 bases). V was pared by 4 bases and J by 0 bases, with 9 bases between. The V gene's germline CDR1 is MGHRA and CDR2 YSYEKL. The CDR3 consists of 14 residues.

The chain combines TRBV2 with TRBJ2-5, with D tentatively TRBD2 (5 bases). With 7 bases removed from V and 4 bases from J, the gap between germline ends came to 16 bases. Germline CDR1 SNHLY, CDR2 FYNNEI. The CDR3 spans 14 residues. The CDR3 loop is CASKLGPGSETQYF. In DNA form, the CDR3 reads TGTGCCAGCAAGTTGGGTCCGGGGTCAGAGACCCAGTACTTC. Based on the CDR3 plus reference TRBV2 and TRBJ2-5, the full variable domain is EPEVTQTPSHQVTQMGQEVILRCVPISNHLYFYWYRQILGQKVEFLVSFYNNEISEKSEIFDDQFSVERPDGSNFTLKIRSTKLEDSAMYFCASKLGPGSETQYFGPGTRLLVL.

V is TRBV6-5 and J is TRBJ1-2; D ambiguous. Deletions cut 0 bases from V and 1 base from J, with 6 bases between. The CDR3 loop spans 14 amino acids. CDR1 is MNHEY, CDR2 SVGAGI, per germline. CDR3 sequence: CASSYSPDNYGYTF. The CDR3 DNA reads TGTGCCAGCAGTTACTCCCCAGATAACTATGGCTACACCTTC.

The CDR3 sequence: CASSGGTGSRWQPQHF. Written as DNA, the CDR3 is TGTGCCAGCAGTGGGGGGACAGGGTCCCGTTGGCAGCCCCAGCATTTT. This rearrangement joins TRBV27 to TRBJ1-5; 9 nucleotides agree with TRBD1. V lost 5 bases, J lost 7 bases, and 12 bases stayed unmatched. The CDR3 is 16 amino acids. Germline V lookup: CDR1 MNHEY, CDR2 SMNVEV (reference sequence).

This chain links TRBV10-1 with TRBJ2-7; D remains unclear. Trimming shortened V by 3 bases and J by 3 bases, and 12 bases separated the two germline ends. CDR3 size: 14 residues. CDR1 and CDR2 from the germline V gene are WNHNN and SYGVQD (reference sequence). CDR3 sequence reads: CASSDYGRVYEQYF. CDR3 nucleotide sequence: TGCGCCAGCAGTGATTACGGTCGGGTCTACGAGCAGTACTTC.

This clone has only one observation. The chain is built from TRBV7-9 and TRBJ2-1, with 7 bases matching TRBD2. CDR1 SEHNR and CDR2 FQNEAQ come from the germline V gene (reference sequence). This CDR3 spans 16 amino acids. Trimming took 6 bases from V and 0 from J; bases not matched to a gene: 8. CDR3 residues: CASRPWGGHSYNEQFF. In DNA form, the CDR3 reads TGTGCCAGCAGGCCCTGGGGGGGTCACTCCTACAATGAGCAGTTCTTC.

V gene TRBV9 combines with J gene TRBJ2-3, with TRBD2 matching 7 bases. The CDR3 totals 16 residues. Unmatched junction bases numbered 8, after V lost 0 bases and J lost 4 bases. Germline assignment: CDR1 SGDLS and CDR2 YYNGEE. CDR3 coding DNA: TGTGCCAGCAGCGTAGATCCAGCGGGGTATGCAGATACGCAGTATTTT. Encoded protein: CASSVDPAGYADTQYF.

The chain combines TRBV5-1 with TRBJ2-1; D possibly corresponds to TRBD2 (6 bases). V was shortened by 0 bases and J by 3 bases, with 10 bases between the two germline ends. CDR1 is SGHRS and CDR2 is YFSETQ in the germline V gene. This CDR3 comprises 15 residues. In DNA, the CDR3 is TGCGCCAGCAGCTTGGAGGGACTCCACTACAATGAGCAGTTCTTC. Residues: CASSLEGLHYNEQFF.